This T cell receptor (beta chain) was retrieved from a study of cytomegalovirus exposure and HLA in healthy donors. The sample holds a few counts of this clone. Its antigen is not identified. Both 60 Vbeta primers and 13 Jbeta primers went into the PCR. Per the original methods: Roughly 83 million unique TCR beta chains, approximately 11 million of them shared, were counted by a later analysis. Sequencing used immunoSEQ multiplex PCR; TCRdb keeps in-frame clones, though not all of them. The DNA gave D and trimming, while V, J and clone size come from that table. This sample has around 190,000 clones, with more than 65% found just once. Whole-study findings and limits: In a later analysis, TCR beta V- and J-gene trimming showed a link to a missense DCLRE1C variant. Other equally common chains were less clonally expanded than HLA-associated TCR beta chains, a later analysis showed.

The sequence came from a girl aged 2-10 years in good health and CMV-seropositive. The specimen was PBMCs.

The CDR3 nucleotides read TGTGCCAGCAGTGAACTAGCGAGTCGCACCGGGGAGCTGTTTTTT. Translated, it gives CASSELASRTGELFF. The chain links TRBV2 to TRBJ2-2; a weak D match, TRBD2 (6 bases). Germline CDR1 is SNHLY and CDR2 is FYNNEI. Trimming removed 2 bases at V and 4 bases at J, with 11 bases between. The CDR3 spans 15 residues.